Described below is a single T cell receptor (beta chain) sequence and its context. The read gets to within 3 residues of the CDR3 end, and the germline J gene fills in the rest. The sample originates from a study of Tregs in tolerant kidney transplant recipients. Germline-derived CDR1 and CDR2 are KGHSH and LQKENI. The CDR3 extends over 15 amino acids. V was clipped by 3 bases and J by 8 bases; unmatched bases: 9. Mixed chimerism was transient after nonmyeloablative marrow transplants from related graft donors. Produced via immunoSEQ multiplex PCR; TCRdb's table is partial and in-frame only. The listing records about 23,000 clones.

Sequenced material: CD4+ T cells from blood (PBMCs), taken 6 months after the transplant. This clonotype was obtained from a human patient who received a combined kidney and bone marrow transplant. Some T cells could come from the graft donor. The rearrangement joins TRBV18 to TRBJ2-4, with 8 bases matching TRBD2. The CDR3 spells CASSPREREIYIQYF. The covered CDR3 bases are TGTGCCAGCTCACCTAGAGAGCGGGAGATTTACATT.